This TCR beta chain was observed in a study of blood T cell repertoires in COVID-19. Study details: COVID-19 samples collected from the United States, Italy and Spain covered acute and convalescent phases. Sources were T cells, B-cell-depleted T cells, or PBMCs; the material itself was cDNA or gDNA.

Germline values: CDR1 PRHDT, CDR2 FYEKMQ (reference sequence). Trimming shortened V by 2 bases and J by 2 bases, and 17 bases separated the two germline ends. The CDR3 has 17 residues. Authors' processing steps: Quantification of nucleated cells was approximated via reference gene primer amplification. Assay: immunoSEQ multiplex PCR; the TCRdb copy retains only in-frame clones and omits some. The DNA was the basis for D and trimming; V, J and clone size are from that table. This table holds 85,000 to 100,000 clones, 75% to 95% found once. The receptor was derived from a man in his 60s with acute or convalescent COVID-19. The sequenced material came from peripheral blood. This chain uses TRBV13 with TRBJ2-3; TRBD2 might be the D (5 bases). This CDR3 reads CASSLLTGIHVTDTQYF. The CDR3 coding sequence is TGTGCCAGCAGCTTACTGACCGGGATCCATGTCACAGATACGCAGTATTTT.